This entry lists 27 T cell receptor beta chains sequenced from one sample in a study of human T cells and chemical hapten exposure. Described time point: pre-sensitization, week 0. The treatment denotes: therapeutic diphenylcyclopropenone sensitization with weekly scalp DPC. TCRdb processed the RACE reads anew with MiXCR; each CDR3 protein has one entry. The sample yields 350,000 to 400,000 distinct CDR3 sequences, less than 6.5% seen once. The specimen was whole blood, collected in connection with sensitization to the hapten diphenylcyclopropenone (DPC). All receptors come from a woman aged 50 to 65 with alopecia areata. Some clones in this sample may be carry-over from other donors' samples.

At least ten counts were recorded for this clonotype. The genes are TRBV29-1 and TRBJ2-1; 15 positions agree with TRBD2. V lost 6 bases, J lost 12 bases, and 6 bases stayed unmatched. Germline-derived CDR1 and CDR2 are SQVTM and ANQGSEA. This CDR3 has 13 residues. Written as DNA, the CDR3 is TGCAGCGTAGGACTAGCGGGAGGGTCTGCGCAGTTCTTC. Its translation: CSVGLAGGSAQFF.

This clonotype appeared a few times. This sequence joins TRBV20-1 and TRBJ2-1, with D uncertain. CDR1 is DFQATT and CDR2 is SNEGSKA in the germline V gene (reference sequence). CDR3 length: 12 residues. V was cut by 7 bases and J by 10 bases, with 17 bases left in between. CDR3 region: CSGLVRSLEQFF. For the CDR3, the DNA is TGCAGTGGGCTGGTCCGTTCGTTGGAGCAGTTCTTC.

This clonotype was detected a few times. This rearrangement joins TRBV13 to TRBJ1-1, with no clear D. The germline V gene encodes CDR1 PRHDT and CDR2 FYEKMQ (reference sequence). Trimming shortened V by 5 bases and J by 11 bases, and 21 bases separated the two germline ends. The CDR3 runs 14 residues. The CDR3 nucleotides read TGTGCCAGCAGCCCGACGGGCGGCCGGCCCGGGGCTTTCTTT. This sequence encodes CASSPTGGRPGAFF.

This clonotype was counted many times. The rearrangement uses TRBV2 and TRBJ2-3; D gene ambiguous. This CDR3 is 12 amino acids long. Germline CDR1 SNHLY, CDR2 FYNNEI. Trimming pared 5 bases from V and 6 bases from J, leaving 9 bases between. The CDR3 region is CASSTLGDTQYF. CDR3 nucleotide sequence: TGTGCCAGCAGTACCCTGGGGGATACGCAGTATTTT.

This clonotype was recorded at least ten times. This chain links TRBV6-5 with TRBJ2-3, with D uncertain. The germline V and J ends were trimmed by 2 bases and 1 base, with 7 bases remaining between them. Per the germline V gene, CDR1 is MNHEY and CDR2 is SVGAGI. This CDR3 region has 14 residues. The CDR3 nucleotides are TGTGCCAGCAGTTACACGGGCCGCACAGATACGCAGTATTTT. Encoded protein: CASSYTGRTDTQYF.

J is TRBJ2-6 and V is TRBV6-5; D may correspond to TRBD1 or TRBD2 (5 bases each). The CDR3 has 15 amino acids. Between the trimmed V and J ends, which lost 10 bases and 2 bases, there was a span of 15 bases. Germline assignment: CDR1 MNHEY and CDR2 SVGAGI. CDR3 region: CATARGFAGANVLTF. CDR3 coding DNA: TGTGCCACCGCTCGGGGCTTCGCTGGGGCCAACGTCCTGACTTTC.

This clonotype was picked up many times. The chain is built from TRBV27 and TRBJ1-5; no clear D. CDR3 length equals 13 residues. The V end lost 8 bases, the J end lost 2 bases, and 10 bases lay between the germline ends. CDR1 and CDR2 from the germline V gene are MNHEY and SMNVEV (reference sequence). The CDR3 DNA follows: TGTGCCAGCGGAGACTTTGGCAATCAGCCCCAGCATTTT. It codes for CASGDFGNQPQHF.

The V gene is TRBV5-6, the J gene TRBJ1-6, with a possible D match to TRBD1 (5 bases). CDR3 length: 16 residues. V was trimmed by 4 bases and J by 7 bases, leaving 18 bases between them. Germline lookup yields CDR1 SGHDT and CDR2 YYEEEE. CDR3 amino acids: CASSPLGRGLNSPLHF. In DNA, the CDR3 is TGTGCCAGCAGCCCCCTCGGTCGGGGGTTAAATTCACCCCTCCACTTT. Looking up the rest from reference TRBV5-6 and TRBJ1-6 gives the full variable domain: DAGVTQSPTHLIKTRGQQVTLRCSPKSGHDTVSWYQQALGQGPQFIFQYYEEEERQRGNFPDRFSGHQFPNYSSELNVNALLLGDSALYLCASSPLGRGLNSPLHFGNGTRLTVT.

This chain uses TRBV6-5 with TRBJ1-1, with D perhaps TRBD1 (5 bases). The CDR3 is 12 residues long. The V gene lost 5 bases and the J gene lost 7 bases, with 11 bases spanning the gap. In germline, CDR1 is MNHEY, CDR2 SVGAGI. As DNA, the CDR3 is TGTGCCAGCAGTCGACAGTGGGGTGAAGCTTTCTTT. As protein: CASSRQWGEAFF.

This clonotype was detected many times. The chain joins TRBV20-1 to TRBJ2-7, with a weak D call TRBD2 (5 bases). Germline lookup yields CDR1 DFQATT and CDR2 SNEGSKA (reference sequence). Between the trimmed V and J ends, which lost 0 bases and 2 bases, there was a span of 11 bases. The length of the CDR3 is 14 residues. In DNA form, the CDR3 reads TGCAGTGCTAGAGACGACTATAAACCCTACGAGCAGTACTTC. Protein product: CSARDDYKPYEQYF.

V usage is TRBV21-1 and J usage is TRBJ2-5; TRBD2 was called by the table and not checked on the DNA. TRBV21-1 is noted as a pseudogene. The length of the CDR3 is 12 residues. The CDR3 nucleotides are TGCCTCCCGGCCAGCCCACAAGAGACCCAGTACTTC. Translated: CLPASPQETQYF.

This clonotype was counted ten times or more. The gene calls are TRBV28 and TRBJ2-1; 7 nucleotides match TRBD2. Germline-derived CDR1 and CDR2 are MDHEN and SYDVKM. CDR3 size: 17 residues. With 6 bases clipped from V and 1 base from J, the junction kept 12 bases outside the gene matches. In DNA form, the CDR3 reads TGTGCCAGCAGCCGGGGCCGGGGGGTAGAATCCTACAATGAGCAGTTCTTC. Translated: CASSRGRGVESYNEQFF.

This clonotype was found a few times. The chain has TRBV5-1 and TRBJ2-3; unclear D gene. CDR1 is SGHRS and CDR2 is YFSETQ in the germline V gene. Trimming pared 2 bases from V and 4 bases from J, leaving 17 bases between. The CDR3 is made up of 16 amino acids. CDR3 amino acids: CASSFIPPENPDTQYF. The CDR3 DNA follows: TGCGCCAGCAGCTTTATCCCCCCGGAGAACCCAGATACGCAGTATTTT.

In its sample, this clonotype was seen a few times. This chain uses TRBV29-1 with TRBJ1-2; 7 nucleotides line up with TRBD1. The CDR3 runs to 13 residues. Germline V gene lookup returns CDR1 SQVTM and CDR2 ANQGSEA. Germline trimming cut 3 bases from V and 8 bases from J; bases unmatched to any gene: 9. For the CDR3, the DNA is TGCAGCGTTGATGGGGAGGGGGCGCAAGGCTACACCTTC. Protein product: CSVDGEGAQGYTF.

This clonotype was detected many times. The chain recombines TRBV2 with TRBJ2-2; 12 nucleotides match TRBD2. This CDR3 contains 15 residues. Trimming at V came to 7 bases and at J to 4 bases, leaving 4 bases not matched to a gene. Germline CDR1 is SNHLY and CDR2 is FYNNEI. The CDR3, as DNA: TGTGCCAGCAATCTAGCGGGGGGGAGCACCGGGGAGCTGTTTTTT. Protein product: CASNLAGGSTGELFF.

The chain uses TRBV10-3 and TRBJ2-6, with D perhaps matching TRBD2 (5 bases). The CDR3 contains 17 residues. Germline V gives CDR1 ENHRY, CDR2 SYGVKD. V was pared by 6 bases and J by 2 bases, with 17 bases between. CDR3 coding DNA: TGTGCCATCAGGAGTCAGGTTGAGGGAGCTGGGGCCAACGTCCTGACTTTC. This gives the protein CAIRSQVEGAGANVLTF.

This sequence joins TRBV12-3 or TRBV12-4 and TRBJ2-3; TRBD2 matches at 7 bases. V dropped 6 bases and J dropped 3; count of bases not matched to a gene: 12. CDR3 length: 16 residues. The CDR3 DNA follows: TGTGCCAGCAGCCTCTTAGGGGCGGGGGTGACAGATACGCAGTATTTT. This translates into CASSLLGAGVTDTQYF.

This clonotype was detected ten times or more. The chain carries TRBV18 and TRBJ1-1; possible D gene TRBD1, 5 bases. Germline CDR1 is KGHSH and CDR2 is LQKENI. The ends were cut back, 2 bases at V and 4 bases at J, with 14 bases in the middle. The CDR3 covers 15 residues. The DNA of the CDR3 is TGTGCCAGCTCACCAATGAGGGGTGTGGGCACTGAAGCTTTCTTT. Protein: CASSPMRGVGTEAFF.

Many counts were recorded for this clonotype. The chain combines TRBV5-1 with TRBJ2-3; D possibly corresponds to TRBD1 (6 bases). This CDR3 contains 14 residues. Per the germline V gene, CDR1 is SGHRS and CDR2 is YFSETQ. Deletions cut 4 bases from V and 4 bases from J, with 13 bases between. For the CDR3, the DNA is TGCGCCAGCAGCCGGGACACCTCCCCAGATACGCAGTATTTT. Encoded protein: CASSRDTSPDTQYF.

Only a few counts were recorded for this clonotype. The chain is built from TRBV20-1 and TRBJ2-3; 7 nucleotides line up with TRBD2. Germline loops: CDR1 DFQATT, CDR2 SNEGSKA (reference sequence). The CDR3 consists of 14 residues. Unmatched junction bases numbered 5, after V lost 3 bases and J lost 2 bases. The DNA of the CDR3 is TGCAGTGCTAGTACGAGCGGGATCACAGATACGCAGTATTTT. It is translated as CSASTSGITDTQYF.

This CDR3 reads CASSPRQGYFYGYTF. The CDR3, as DNA: TGTGCCAGTAGTCCTCGACAGGGATACTTCTATGGCTACACCTTC. This chain connects TRBV19 to TRBJ1-2, with TRBD1 matching 7 bases. After removal of 5 bases from V and 4 bases from J, the junction contained 10 bases not matched to a gene. The V gene's germline CDR1 is LNHDA and CDR2 SQIVND (reference sequence). This CDR3 comprises 15 residues.

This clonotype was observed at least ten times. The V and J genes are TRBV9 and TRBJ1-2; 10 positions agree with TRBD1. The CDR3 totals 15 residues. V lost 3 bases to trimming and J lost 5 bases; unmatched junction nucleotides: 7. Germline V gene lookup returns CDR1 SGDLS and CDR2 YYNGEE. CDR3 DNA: TGTGCCAGCAGCGGAGCGGACAGGGGGAAATATGGCTACACCTTC. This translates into CASSGADRGKYGYTF. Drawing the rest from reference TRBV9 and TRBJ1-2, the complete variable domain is DSGVTQTPKHLITATGQRVTLRCSPRSGDLSVYWYQQSLDQGLQFLIQYYNGEERAKGNILERFSAQQFPDLHSELNLSSLELGDSALYFCASSGADRGKYGYTFGSGTRLTVV.

The CDR3 loop is CASSAPKGQANTIYF. The CDR3 DNA sequence: TGTGCCAGCAGTGCCCCAAAGGGGCAGGCAAACACCATATATTTT. The chain has TRBV6-6 and TRBJ1-3; weak D call: TRBD1 (5 bases). Germline CDR1 and CDR2: MNHNY and SVGAGI (reference sequence). Deletions cut 5 bases from V and 6 bases from J, with 17 bases between. The CDR3 sequence is 15 residues long.

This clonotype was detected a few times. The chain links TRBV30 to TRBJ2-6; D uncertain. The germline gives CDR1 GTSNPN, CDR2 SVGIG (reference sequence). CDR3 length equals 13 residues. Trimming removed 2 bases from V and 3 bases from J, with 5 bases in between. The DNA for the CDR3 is TGTGCCTGGAGTTTGGGTGGGGCCAACGTCCTGACTTTC. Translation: CAWSLGGANVLTF.

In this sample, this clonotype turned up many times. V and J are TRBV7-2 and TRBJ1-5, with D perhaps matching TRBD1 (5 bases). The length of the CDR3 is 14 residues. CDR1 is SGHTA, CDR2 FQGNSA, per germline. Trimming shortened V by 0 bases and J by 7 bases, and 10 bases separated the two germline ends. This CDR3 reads CASSLAQGGQPQHF. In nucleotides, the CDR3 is TGTGCCAGCAGCTTAGCGCAGGGAGGCCAGCCCCAGCATTTT.

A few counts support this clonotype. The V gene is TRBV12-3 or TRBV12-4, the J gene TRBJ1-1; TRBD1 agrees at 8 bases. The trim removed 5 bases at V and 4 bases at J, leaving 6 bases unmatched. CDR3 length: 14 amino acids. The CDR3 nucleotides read TGTGCCAGCAGTCAACAGGGGGGACCCACTGAAGCTTTCTTT. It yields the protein CASSQQGGPTEAFF.

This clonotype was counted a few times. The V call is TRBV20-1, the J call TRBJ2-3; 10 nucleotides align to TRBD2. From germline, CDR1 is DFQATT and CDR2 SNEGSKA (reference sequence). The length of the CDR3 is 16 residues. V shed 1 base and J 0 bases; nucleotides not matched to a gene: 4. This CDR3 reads CSARGLAGESTDTQYF. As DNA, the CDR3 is TGCAGTGCTAGAGGGCTAGCGGGAGAGAGCACAGATACGCAGTATTTT.